These 10 T cell receptor beta chains were all obtained from the same sample, sequenced in a study of CD8+CD57+ T cells in acquired aplastic anemia. The use of genomic DNA as template underpinned the TCR beta VDJ and CDR3 profiling. Each CDR3 protein gets one entry after TCRdb re-called the reads with MiXCR. The sample shows about 68,000 distinct CDR3 sequences, 54% of them seen only once. Sequenced input: sorted CD4+, CD8+, or CD8+CD57+ T cells (not recorded which) from PBMCs. The receptor source for this set is a human donor in good health, serving as a control.

Ten or more counts support this clonotype. The V gene is TRBV9, the J gene TRBJ2-1, with TRBD2 matching over 8 bases. J was trimmed by 6 bases and V by 4 bases; bases with no gene match: 9. The CDR3 runs 15 residues. Per the germline V gene, CDR1 is SGDLS and CDR2 is YYNGEE. The CDR3 here is CASSSRTSSGNEQFF. CDR3 DNA sequence: TGTGCCAGCAGCTCCCGGACTAGCAGCGGCAATGAGCAGTTCTTC.

This clonotype appeared a few times. The chain combines TRBV19 with TRBJ1-2; D is ambiguous. Germline CDR1 reads LNHDA; CDR2 reads SQIVND (reference sequence). The CDR3 is 14 residues long. V was cut by 5 bases and J by 4 bases, with 14 bases left in between. The CDR3 spells CASSPAFPGYGYTF. CDR3 sequence (DNA): TGTGCCAGTAGTCCAGCCTTCCCCGGCTATGGCTACACCTTC.

As for this clonotype: The CDR3 does not end in the conserved phenylalanine or tryptophan, so this is likely a read error. The DNA of the CDR3 is TGCGCCCGCAGCCCTCACGGGACAGGGAACTATGGCTACACCCTC. It is translated as CARSPHGTGNYGYTL. V is TRBV5-1 and J is TRBJ1-2, with 9 bases aligning to TRBD1. CDR3 size: 15 residues. The V gene's germline CDR1 is SGHRS and CDR2 YFSETQ.

This clonotype was recorded only once. CDR3 DNA sequence: TGTGCCAGCAGCTTTACAGGGATAGGAACTAATGAAAAACTGTTTTTT. This encodes CASSFTGIGTNEKLFF. V and J are TRBV11-1 and TRBJ1-4; D might be TRBD1 (6 bases). V lost 3 bases and J lost 1, with 12 bases in between. Germline loops: CDR1 SGHAT, CDR2 FQDESV (reference sequence). This CDR3 has 16 residues. The entire variable domain, with the rest obtained from reference TRBV11-1 and TRBJ1-4, is as follows: EAEVAQSPRYKITEKSQAVAFWCDPISGHATLYWYRQILGQGPELLVQFQDESVVDDSQLPKDRFSAERLKGVDSTLKIQPAELGDSAMYLCASSFTGIGTNEKLFFGSGTQLSVL.

The chain combines TRBV7-6 with TRBJ2-5; TRBD1 matches 8 bases. This CDR3 has 16 amino acids. V shed 4 bases, J shed 3 bases, and the junction held 10 bases outside the gene matches. Germline values: CDR1 SGHVS, CDR2 FNYEAQ. CDR3: CASSWPDRGGEETQYF. The CDR3 coding sequence is TGTGCCAGCAGCTGGCCCGACAGGGGCGGAGAAGAGACCCAGTACTTC.

A few counts support this clonotype. A much bigger clone sits one base away, suggesting this may be a read error. The chain joins TRBV6-2 or TRBV6-3 to TRBJ2-3, with a possible D match to TRBD1 (5 bases). Germline CDR1 reads MNHEY; CDR2 reads SVGEGT. The CDR3 is 14 residues long. CDR3 DNA sequence: TGTGCCCGCAGTTACCAGGGTTACACAGATACGCAGTATTTT. Translating gives CARSYQGYTDTQYF.

This clonotype was seen many times. The chain carries TRBV9 and TRBJ2-3, with a tentative D call TRBD2 (6 bases). The CDR3 length is 17 residues. Trimming took 1 base from V and 2 from J, leaving 17 bases between them. From germline, CDR1 is SGDLS and CDR2 YYNGEE. The CDR3 spells CASSVRSGLVPTDTQYF. CDR3 bases: TGTGCCAGCAGCGTACGAAGCGGGCTAGTCCCCACAGATACGCAGTATTTT.

This chain links TRBV10-1 with TRBJ2-5; TRBD1 agrees at 11 bases. V lost 8 bases to trimming and J lost 3 bases; unmatched junction nucleotides: 5. This CDR3 comprises 14 residues. CDR1 is WNHNN and CDR2 is SYGVQD in the germline V gene (reference sequence). DNA for the CDR3: TGCGCCAGCCGCCGGGACAGGGGGGAAGAGACCCAGTACTTC. Its protein is CASRRDRGEETQYF.

The sample holds many counts of this clonotype. This sequence joins TRBV12-3 or TRBV12-4 and TRBJ2-5; 9 positions agree with TRBD2. CDR3 length: 14 residues. Germline trimming cut 5 bases from V and 2 bases from J; bases unmatched to any gene: 3. The CDR3 bases are TGTGCCAGCAGTGAAGCGGGGGGACAAGAGACCCAGTACTTC. Translation gives CASSEAGGQETQYF.

This chain uses TRBV24-1 with TRBJ2-1; weak D call: TRBD1 (6 bases). Germline V gene lookup returns CDR1 KGHDR and CDR2 SFDVKD. CDR3 length: 14 amino acids. V gave up 1 base and J gave up 4 bases, with 7 bases separating them. The CDR3 sequence: CATSDFGQYNEQFF. The CDR3 bases are TGTGCCACCAGTGATTTCGGACAGTACAATGAGCAGTTCTTC.